Here is one T cell receptor beta chain with its context. Antigen: not known. This entry comes from a study of T cell repertoires in cytomegalovirus infection. Background on the study: The authors relied on CMV epitopes, both recently identified HLA-C-restricted and well-studied HLA-B-restricted. Evidence of both CMV infection and a matching HLA type came from public TCR beta signatures.

Study-level points and caveats: Dominating the ex vivo response were TCR beta clonotypes that were CMV-specific and HLA-C-restricted.

There are 11 residues in the CDR3. Trimming pared 6 bases from V and 6 bases from J, leaving 9 bases between. CDR1 is SGHTA, CDR2 FQGNSA, per germline. TCRdb redid the calling of the reads with MiXCR, one entry per CDR3 protein. The repertoire holds hundreds of thousands of distinct CDR3 sequences, with more than 30% as singletons. The sample consisted of cultured PBMCs, taken from culture after CMV antigen stimulation. This TCR was sampled from a human donor in good health (CMV status not recorded). Some clones in this sample may be carry-over from other donors' samples. The chain recombines TRBV7-2 with TRBJ2-7; D is uncertain. The CDR3 here is CASRIAREQYF. Here the CDR3 DNA reads TGTGCCAGCAGAATCGCACGCGAGCAGTACTTC.